These 10 T cell receptor beta chains came from one sample sequenced in a study of cytomegalovirus exposure and HLA in healthy donors. Researchers ran the PCR with 60 Vbeta and 13 Jbeta primers. Sequencing was performed with immunoSEQ multiplex PCR; in TCRdb, only in-frame clones are kept and a portion is missing. This repertoire shows approximately 150,000 clones, just under 80% found once; its top ten account for about 1.3%. The sample taken for sequencing was PBMCs. These TCRs come from a man aged 25 to 45 in good health and CMV-seronegative.

The chain links TRBV7-2 to TRBJ2-1; TRBD2 aligns across 11 bases. J lost 6 bases, V lost 4 bases, and 2 bases had no gene match. CDR3 length equals 14 residues. Germline loops: CDR1 SGHTA, CDR2 FQGNSA. CDR3 nucleotides: TGTGCCAGCAGCTCACTAGCGGGAGCCAATGAGCAGTTCTTC. The encoded protein is CASSSLAGANEQFF.

This chain connects TRBV18 to TRBJ2-5; a weak D match, TRBD1 (5 bases). V dropped 4 bases and J dropped 2 bases, with 5 bases sitting between them. Per the germline V gene, CDR1 is KGHSH and CDR2 is LQKENI. This CDR3 comprises 12 residues. For the CDR3, the DNA is TGTGCCAGCTCACGACAGCAAGAGACCCAGTACTTC. Its protein product is CASSRQQETQYF.

This chain joins TRBV15 and TRBJ2-7; D ambiguous. V was trimmed by 1 base and J by 4 bases, leaving 17 bases between them. The CDR3 has 16 amino acids. CDR1 is LNHNV and CDR2 is YYDKDF in the germline V gene (reference sequence). The CDR3 is CATSRAPSPSKYEQYF. The CDR3 nucleotides read TGTGCCACCAGCAGAGCCCCATCCCCTTCTAAATACGAGCAGTACTTC.

This clone was seen once. V gene TRBV4-2 combines with J gene TRBJ2-2; 11 positions agree with TRBD2. Germline CDR1 reads LGHNA; CDR2 reads YNFKEQ. This CDR3 region has 17 residues. The junction had 3 bases not matched to a gene; V was cut back by 0 bases and J by 3 bases. For the CDR3, the DNA is TGTGCCAGCAGCCAAGAATTAGCGGGAGGGGACACCGGGGAGCTGTTTTTT. Translation gives CASSQELAGGDTGELFF.

The V gene is TRBV15, the J gene TRBJ1-1, with D hard to call. The CDR3 runs to 13 residues. With 4 bases removed from V and 5 bases from J, the gap between germline ends came to 11 bases. The germline V gene encodes CDR1 LNHNV and CDR2 YYDKDF (reference sequence). CDR3 loop: CATSTTRKTEAFF. Written as DNA, the CDR3 is TGTGCCACCAGCACCACCAGGAAAACTGAAGCTTTCTTT.

This clone was counted a single time. The chain recombines TRBV11-3 with TRBJ2-5; TRBD1 might be the D (6 bases). There are 13 residues in the CDR3. Germline values: CDR1 SGHNT, CDR2 YENEEA. V gave up 4 bases and J gave up 0 bases, with 6 bases separating them. The CDR3 nucleotides read TGTGCCAGCAGCTGGGACAACCAAGAGACCCAGTACTTC. This gives the protein CASSWDNQETQYF.

This chain connects TRBV19 to TRBJ2-1; D possibly corresponds to TRBD1 (5 bases). The V end was cut by 0 bases, the J end by 1 base, with 7 bases between. This CDR3 region has 15 residues. Germline V gene lookup returns CDR1 LNHDA and CDR2 SQIVND (reference sequence). In DNA form, the CDR3 reads TGTGCCAGTAGTATAGAGGGGCTATCCTACAATGAGCAGTTCTTC. Its translation: CASSIEGLSYNEQFF.

This rearrangement joins TRBV6-6 to TRBJ1-6; D gene unclear. Trimming took off 8 bases at V and 12 bases at J, with 14 bases between the two ends. CDR1 MNHNY and CDR2 SVGAGI come from the germline V gene (reference sequence). The CDR3 has 12 residues. Written as DNA, the CDR3 is TGTGCCAGCGATCTTAGCGGGGTACCCCTCCACTTT. Translation gives CASDLSGVPLHF.

The chain combines TRBV15 with TRBJ1-1; no clear D gene. The CDR3 consists of 12 residues. CDR1 is LNHNV, CDR2 YYDKDF, per germline (reference sequence). V was clipped by 5 bases and J by 0 bases, with 4 bases between them. CDR3 sequence (DNA): TGTGCCACCAGCCCAGTGAACACTGAAGCTTTCTTT. It translates to CATSPVNTEAFF.

This clone was seen a handful of times. This sequence joins TRBV5-1 and TRBJ2-7, with 11 bases matching TRBD1. CDR3 size: 14 residues. Germline V CDR1 and CDR2: SGHRS, YFSETQ. V lost 4 bases, J lost 6 bases, and 6 bases stayed unmatched. CDR3 DNA: TGCGCCAGCAGCGCGGACAGGGGGCCCGTCGAGCAGTACTTC. This encodes CASSADRGPVEQYF.